A selection of T cell receptor beta chains follows, all from one sample in a study of blood T cell repertoires in COVID-19. Repertoires were generated with immunoSEQ multiplex PCR, while TCRdb's copy carries only in-frame clones and drops some. This sample has some 200,000 clones, with about nine tenths found just once. The sequenced material came from peripheral blood. The receptors derive from an elderly man with acute or convalescent COVID-19. Each CDR3 is given with its conserved first and last residue. The order of the fields is J gene, CDR3 length, clone size, V gene, D gene, CDR3 protein, CDR3 DNA. A D gene is named only where the DNA matches it firmly. Expanded clones are given a class, and other clones once, few, many or no size at all.

TRBJ2-4,10,NA,TRBV27,NA,CASKPGSGHF,TGTGCCAGCAAACCAGGGTCAGGGCACTTC
TRBJ2-1,15,NA,TRBV30,TRBD2,CAWSVRLAGGHEQFF,TGTGCCTGGAGTGTACGACTAGCGGGAGGGCATGAGCAGTTCTTC
TRBJ2-1,15,NA,TRBV6-6,TRBD2,CASSSLPLAGGEQFF,TGTGCCAGCAGTTCCCTCCCACTAGCGGGGGGTGAGCAGTTCTTC
TRBJ2-6,18,once,TRBV7-8,TRBD1,CASISTHQGARGANVLTF,TGTGCCAGCATCTCTACCCATCAGGGGGCGCGCGGGGCCAACGTCCTGACTTTC
TRBJ2-5,13,NA,TRBV19,NA,CASSIQIQETQYF,TGTGCCAGTAGTATACAGATCCAAGAGACCCAGTACTTC
TRBJ1-1,12,NA,TRBV24-1,NA,CATSAQGTEAFF,TGTGCCACCAGTGCCCAGGGCACTGAAGCTTTCTTT
TRBJ2-1,16,NA,TRBV6-1,TRBD2,CASSDPRTSGGNEQFF,TGTGCCAGCAGTGATCCCCGGACTAGCGGCGGGAATGAGCAGTTCTTC
TRBJ2-7,18,few,TRBV7-9,TRBD2,CASSSVGRGTSGSYEQYF,TGTGCCAGCAGCTCAGTAGGGAGGGGGACTAGCGGGAGCTACGAGCAGTACTTC
TRBJ2-2,15,NA,TRBV7-3,NA,CASSYGRANTGELFF,TGTGCCAGCAGCTACGGGAGAGCGAACACCGGGGAGCTGTTTTTT
TRBJ1-2,16,NA,TRBV3-1/TRBV3-2,TRBD1,CASSQADRGVNYGYTF,TGTGCCAGCAGCCAGGCTGACAGGGGGGTTAACTATGGCTACACCTTC
TRBJ1-2,14,NA,TRBV5-1,TRBD1,CASSKDRGLSGYTF,TGCGCCAGCAGCAAAGACAGGGGTTTGTCGGGCTACACCTTC
TRBJ2-5,15,NA,TRBV6-2/TRBV6-3,TRBD1,CASSYSDRVGETQYF,TGTGCCAGCAGTTACTCCGACAGGGTGGGTGAGACCCAGTACTTC
TRBJ2-1,15,NA,TRBV9,NA,CASSVSPTSINEQFF,TGTGCCAGCAGCGTAAGCCCTACTAGCATCAATGAGCAGTTCTTC
TRBJ2-2,15,NA,TRBV10-3,NA,CAISDGGPNTGELFF,TGTGCCATCAGTGATGGCGGGCCGAACACCGGGGAGCTGTTTTTT
TRBJ2-2,16,NA,TRBV18,NA,CASSPPAASVPGELFF,TGTGCCAGCTCACCACCGGCTGCTAGCGTTCCCGGGGAGCTGTTTTTT
TRBJ1-1,15,NA,TRBV18,NA,CASSPRDNPNTEAFF,TGTGCCAGCTCACCACGGGACAACCCGAACACTGAAGCTTTCTTT